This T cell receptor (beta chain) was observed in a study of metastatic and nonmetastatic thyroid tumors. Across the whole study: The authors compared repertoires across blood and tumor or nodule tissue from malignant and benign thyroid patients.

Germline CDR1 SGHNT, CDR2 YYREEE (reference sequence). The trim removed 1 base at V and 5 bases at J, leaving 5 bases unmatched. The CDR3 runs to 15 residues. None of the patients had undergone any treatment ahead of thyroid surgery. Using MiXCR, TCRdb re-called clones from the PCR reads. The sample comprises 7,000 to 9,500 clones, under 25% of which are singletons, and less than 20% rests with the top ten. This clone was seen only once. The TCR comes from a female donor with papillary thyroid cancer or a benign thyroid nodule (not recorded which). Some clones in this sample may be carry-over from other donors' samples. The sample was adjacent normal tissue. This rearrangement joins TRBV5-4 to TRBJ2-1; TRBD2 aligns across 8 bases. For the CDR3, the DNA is TGTGCCAGCAGCTTGAGACTAGCGAAAAACAATGAGCAGTTCTTC. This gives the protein CASSLRLAKNNEQFF.